These 11 T cell receptor beta chains were sequenced from one sample in a study of T cells in Graves' hyperthyroidism and ophthalmopathy. Amplified TCR beta CDR3 regions derived from RNA transcripts. The HTBI primer set was used in a first-round RT-PCR of the TCR CDR3. One entry per CDR3 protein, called by TCRdb with MiXCR from the multiplex PCR reads. The sample holds 100,000 to 130,000 distinct CDR3 sequences, more than 15% seen once. The sample was blood. Receptors originate from a woman in her forties or fifties with Graves' hyperthyroidism.

This clonotype was recorded many times. V usage is TRBV5-1 and J usage is TRBJ2-5; TRBD2 matches 8 bases. Germline assignment: CDR1 SGHRS and CDR2 YFSETQ. The CDR3 runs to 14 residues. The V and J ends lost 1 base and 10 bases, in that order; junction bases with no gene match: 9. CDR3 residues: CASSLPGLELGQYF. CDR3 nucleotide sequence: TGCGCCAGCAGCTTGCCGGGACTAGAATTGGGCCAGTACTTC. Looking up the rest from reference TRBV5-1 and TRBJ2-5 gives the full variable domain: KAGVTQTPRYLIKTRGQQVTLSCSPISGHRSVSWYQQTPGQGLQFLFEYFSETQRNKGNFPGRFSGRQFSNSRSEMNVSTLELGDSALYLCASSLPGLELGQYFGPGTRLLVL.

In this sample, this clonotype turned up many times. The V call is TRBV20-1, the J call TRBJ2-7, with D possibly TRBD2 on 6 matching bases. Trimming took off 3 bases at V and 0 bases at J, with 9 bases between the two ends. Germline assignment: CDR1 DFQATT and CDR2 SNEGSKA (reference sequence). The CDR3 runs to 13 residues. The CDR3 here is CSASPAGSYEQYV. Here the CDR3 DNA reads TGCAGTGCTAGTCCAGCGGGCTCCTACGAGCAGTACGTC.

Note on this clonotype: A much larger clone is a single base away; this may be a read error. The V call is TRBV12-3 or TRBV12-4, the J call TRBJ2-5, with D tentatively TRBD2 (6 bases). Trimming took off 6 bases at V and 2 bases at J, with 16 bases between the two ends. CDR3 length: 15 amino acids. CDR3 region: CASRLSGAKQETQYF. The CDR3 DNA reads as TGTGCCAGCAGGTTATCGGGAGCTAAACAAGAGACCCAGTACTTC.

In this sample, this clonotype turned up a few times. The chain carries TRBV20-1 and TRBJ1-5; a weak D match, TRBD1 (5 bases). V was trimmed by 5 bases and J by 2 bases, leaving 28 bases between them. The CDR3 covers 19 residues. Germline V gene lookup returns CDR1 DFQATT and CDR2 SNEGSKA (reference sequence). CDR3 loop: CSASNRHTGGIWGNQPQHF. The CDR3 region has the DNA TGCAGTGCTTCCAATCGGCACACGGGGGGAATTTGGGGCAATCAGCCCCAGCATTTT.

This clonotype was seen many times. V gene TRBV5-1 combines with J gene TRBJ2-7; 9 positions agree with TRBD1. This CDR3 spans 14 amino acids. Germline CDR1 is SGHRS and CDR2 is YFSETQ. Trimming at V came to 4 bases and at J to 2 bases, leaving 4 bases not matched to a gene. The CDR3 here is CASSPGTGTYEQYV. The CDR3 coding sequence is TGCGCCAGCAGCCCCGGGACAGGGACCTACGAGCAGTACGTC.

J is TRBJ2-7 and V is TRBV12-3 or TRBV12-4; TRBD1 matches 7 bases. The CDR3 sequence is 13 residues long. V shed 3 bases, J shed 4 bases, and the junction held 3 bases outside the gene matches. DNA for the CDR3: TGTGCCAGCAGTTTGGCGGACAGGTACGAGCAGTACTTC. As protein: CASSLADRYEQYF.

This clonotype was recorded a few times. V gene TRBV4-1 combines with J gene TRBJ2-1, with D perhaps being TRBD1 or TRBD2 (5 bases each). The germline V and J ends were trimmed by 5 bases and 9 bases, with 11 bases remaining between them. This CDR3 is built from 12 residues. Per the germline V gene, CDR1 is MGHRA and CDR2 is YSYEKL. The CDR3 DNA is TGCGCCAGCAGCTCAGAGAGGGGTGAGCAGTTCTTC. Encoded protein: CASSSERGEQFF.

In this sample, this clonotype turned up many times. V and J are TRBV9 and TRBJ1-3; 8 positions match TRBD1. The germline gives CDR1 SGDLS, CDR2 YYNGEE. The V gene end was trimmed by 4 bases and the J gene end by 2 bases; junction bases not matched to a gene: 5. The CDR3 consists of 15 residues. The CDR3 bases are TGTGCCAGCAGCAAGACCAGGGGGCCTGGAAACACCATATATTTT. This gives the protein CASSKTRGPGNTIYF.

Of note for this clonotype: A much more abundant neighbour one base away suggests this may be a read error. The chain is built from TRBV4-2 and TRBJ2-2, with D possibly matching TRBD2 (5 bases). Germline V gene sequence: CDR1 LGHNA, CDR2 YNFKEQ. The CDR3 loop spans 17 amino acids. The CDR3 is CASSQDEGRFFPGELSF. CDR3 DNA sequence: TGTGCCAGCAGCCAAGATGAAGGTAGATTCTTCCCCGGGGAGCTGTCTTTT.

The chain employs TRBV7-9 and TRBJ1-1; the D is unclear. The ends were cut back, 7 bases at V and 3 bases at J, with 18 bases in the middle. The CDR3 covers 15 residues. Germline CDR1 reads SEHNR; CDR2 reads FQNEAQ (reference sequence). The CDR3 region is CASIPPGRLDTEAFF. The CDR3 nucleotides are TGTGCCAGCATCCCCCCTGGGCGGCTTGACACTGAAGCTTTCTTT.

The J gene is TRBJ2-7, the V gene TRBV12-3 or TRBV12-4; D may be TRBD1 (6 bases). Trimming left V 6 bases short and J 0 bases short, with 12 bases between. The CDR3 consists of 14 residues. Here the CDR3 DNA reads TGTGCCAGCAGGGACAGTTTCTACTCCTACGAGCAGTACTTC. Residues: CASRDSFYSYEQYF.